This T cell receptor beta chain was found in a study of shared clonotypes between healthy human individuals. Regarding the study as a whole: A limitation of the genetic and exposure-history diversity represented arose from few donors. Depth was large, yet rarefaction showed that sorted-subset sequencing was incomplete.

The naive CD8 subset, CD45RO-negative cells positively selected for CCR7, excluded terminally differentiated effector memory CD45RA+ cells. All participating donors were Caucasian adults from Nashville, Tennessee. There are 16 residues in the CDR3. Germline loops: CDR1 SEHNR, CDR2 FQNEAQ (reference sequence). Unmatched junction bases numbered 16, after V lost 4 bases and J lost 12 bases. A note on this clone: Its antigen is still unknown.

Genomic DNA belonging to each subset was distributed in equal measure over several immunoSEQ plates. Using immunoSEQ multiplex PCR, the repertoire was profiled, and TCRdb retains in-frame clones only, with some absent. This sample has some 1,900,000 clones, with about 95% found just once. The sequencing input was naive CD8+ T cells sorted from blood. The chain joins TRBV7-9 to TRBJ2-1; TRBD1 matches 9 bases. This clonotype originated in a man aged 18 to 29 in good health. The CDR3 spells CASSSMRGQGAEGQFF. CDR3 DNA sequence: TGTGCCAGCAGCTCGATGAGGGGACAGGGAGCGGAAGGGCAGTTCTTC.